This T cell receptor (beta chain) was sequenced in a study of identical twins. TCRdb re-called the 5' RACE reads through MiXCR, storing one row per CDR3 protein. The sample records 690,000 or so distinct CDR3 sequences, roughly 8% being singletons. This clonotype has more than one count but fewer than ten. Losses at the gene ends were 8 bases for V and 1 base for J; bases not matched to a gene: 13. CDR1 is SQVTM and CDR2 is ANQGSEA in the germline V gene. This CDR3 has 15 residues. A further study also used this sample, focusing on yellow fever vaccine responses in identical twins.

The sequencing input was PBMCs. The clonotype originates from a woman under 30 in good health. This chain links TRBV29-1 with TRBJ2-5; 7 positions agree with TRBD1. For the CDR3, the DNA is TGCAGCACAGGGACAGCTAAGCAAATCCAAGAGACCCAGTACTTC. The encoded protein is CSTGTAKQIQETQYF. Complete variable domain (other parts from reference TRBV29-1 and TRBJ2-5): SAVISQKPSRDICQRGTSLTIQCQVDSQVTMMFWYRQQPGQSLTLIATANQGSEATYESGFVIDKFPISRPNLTFSTLTVSNMSPEDSSIYLCSTGTAKQIQETQYFGPGTRLLVL.